This TCR beta chain was sequenced in a study of CD8+CD57+ T cells in acquired aplastic anemia. Trimming removed 4 bases at V and 2 bases at J, with 13 bases between. The CDR3 spans 14 residues. Germline values: CDR1 SQVTM, CDR2 ANQGSEA. This clonotype was seen repeatedly, ten times or more. According to the study, genomic DNA was the template for TCR beta VDJ and CDR3 profiling. MiXCR was run by TCRdb on the reads, yielding one entry per CDR3 protein. The sample holds 150,000 to 200,000 distinct CDR3 sequences, less than 55% seen once. Input material: sorted CD4+, CD8+, or CD8+CD57+ T cells (not recorded which) from PBMCs. The receptor's source is a human donor in good health. The chain has TRBV29-1 and TRBJ2-3; no clear D gene. The CDR3 DNA sequence: TGCAGCGTTGGGGCGAATAACCCCACAGATACGCAGTATTTT. This gives the protein CSVGANNPTDTQYF.